The T cell receptor beta chain described here comes from a study of tissue T cells after allogeneic stem cell transplantation. Trimming cost V 5 bases and J 1 base, with 8 bases left between them. The CDR3 extends over 13 amino acids. CDR1 MDHEN and CDR2 SYDVKM come from the germline V gene. TCRdb's table, derived via immunoSEQ multiplex PCR, lists solely in-frame clones and lacks some. The sample contains tens of thousands of clones, over 85% of which appear only once. This sample comprised blood, obtained before transplantation. The chain is built from TRBV28 and TRBJ2-5; no reliable D call. The TCR originated in a woman aged 35 to 70 who later had graft-versus-host disease after an allogeneic stem cell transplant. CDR3 in DNA: TGTGCCAGCAGTATCGGCGGCCAAGAGACCCAGTACTTC. Residues: CASSIGGQETQYF. The variable domain in full, with the rest retrieved from reference TRBV28 and TRBJ2-5, is DVKVTQSSRYLVKRTGEKVFLECVQDMDHENMFWYRQDPGLGLRLIYFSYDVKMKEKGDIPEGYSVSREKKERFSLILESASTNQTSMYLCASSIGGQETQYFGPGTRLLVL.